These 15 T cell receptor beta chains were sequenced from one sample in a study of cytomegalovirus exposure and HLA in healthy donors. Both 60 Vbeta primers and 13 Jbeta primers went into the PCR. TCRdb's table, derived via immunoSEQ multiplex PCR, lists solely in-frame clones and lacks some. The sample comprises about 250,000 clones, 85% to 95% of which are singletons, and less than 2% rests with the top ten. The sample taken for sequencing was PBMCs. Source of these receptors: a girl aged 2 to 9 in good health and CMV-seronegative.

The rearrangement uses TRBV29-1 and TRBJ1-2, with D possibly being TRBD1 (6 bases). The CDR3 has 13 amino acids. Between the trimmed V and J ends, which lost 6 bases and 5 bases, there was a span of 16 bases. The germline CDR1 and CDR2 sequences are SQVTM and ANQGSEA. The DNA for the CDR3 is TGCAGCGTCAAACCTGGACAGCCGTATGGCTACACCTTC. Amino acid sequence: CSVKPGQPYGYTF.

The genes are TRBV7-2 and TRBJ2-4; TRBD2 might be the D (5 bases). CDR1 is SGHTA and CDR2 is FQGNSA in the germline V gene. Trimming shortened V by 1 base and J by 0 bases, and 10 bases separated the two germline ends. The CDR3 length is 16 residues. Here the CDR3 reads CASSLEGGPAKNIQYF. In DNA form, the CDR3 reads TGTGCCAGCAGCTTAGAAGGAGGACCAGCCAAAAACATTCAGTACTTC.

A single count supports this clone. The chain combines TRBV2 with TRBJ1-1, with 10 bases lining up with TRBD1. Germline trimming cut 6 bases from V and 5 bases from J; bases unmatched to any gene: 3. The CDR3 loop spans 13 amino acids. Per germline, CDR1 SNHLY and CDR2 FYNNEI. The CDR3 loop reads CASRGQGGTEAFF. The CDR3 bases are TGTGCCAGCAGAGGACAGGGGGGTACTGAAGCTTTCTTT.

This clone has only one observation. The J gene is TRBJ1-1, the V gene TRBV28; D ambiguous. The CDR3 contains 11 residues. From germline, CDR1 is MDHEN and CDR2 SYDVKM. V lost 6 bases, J lost 8 bases, and 10 bases lay in between. The CDR3 bases are TGTGCCAGCAGCTCGTGGGAGGAAGCTTTCTTT. Its protein is CASSSWEEAFF.

The chain joins TRBV2 to TRBJ2-5, with D perhaps TRBD2 (7 bases). Germline CDR1 SNHLY, CDR2 FYNNEI. Trimming cost V 6 bases and J 5 bases, with 10 bases left between them. The CDR3 runs to 12 residues. In DNA, the CDR3 is TGTGCCAGCAGGGGGGGGGCGGAGACCCAGTACTTC. This translates into CASRGGAETQYF.

CDR3 sequence: CAWEQGANQPQHF. CDR3 sequence (DNA): TGTGCCTGGGAACAGGGTGCGAATCAGCCCCAGCATTTT. The chain uses TRBV30 and TRBJ1-5; D possibly corresponds to TRBD1 (6 bases). V gave up 5 bases and J gave up 4 bases, with 12 bases separating them. The CDR3 covers 13 residues. Germline V lookup: CDR1 GTSNPN, CDR2 SVGIG (reference sequence).

CDR3 region: CASSLGAGTHNEQFF. The CDR3 region has the DNA TGCGCCAGCAGCTTGGGGGCGGGGACTCACAATGAGCAGTTCTTC. The chain is built from TRBV5-1 and TRBJ2-1; D is perhaps TRBD2 (6 bases). Germline V gene data show CDR1 as SGHRS and CDR2 as YFSETQ. V lost 0 bases to trimming and J lost 5 bases, with 12 bases between them. The CDR3 length is 15 residues.

This rearrangement joins TRBV7-2 to TRBJ1-2, with D perhaps matching TRBD1 (6 bases). Germline CDR1 and CDR2: SGHTA and FQGNSA. This CDR3 contains 14 residues. The germline V and J ends were trimmed by 5 bases and 4 bases, with 14 bases remaining between them. This CDR3 reads CASSPPGVGYGYTF. CDR3 nucleotides: TGTGCCAGCAGCCCCCCAGGGGTAGGCTATGGCTACACCTTC. The full variable domain, with the rest looked up from reference TRBV7-2 and TRBJ1-2, is GAGVSQSPSNKVTEKGKDVELRCDPISGHTALYWYRQSLGQGLEFLIYFQGNSAPDKSGLPSDRFSAERTGGSVSTLTIQRTQQEDSAVYLCASSPPGVGYGYTFGSGTRLTVV.

Regarding this clone: Mismatch with germline at one junction end may stem from a read error. The chain carries TRBV13 and TRBJ2-7; maybe TRBD1 (7 bases). The CDR3 extends over 15 amino acids. The germline V gene has CDR1 PRHDT and CDR2 FYEKMQ (reference sequence). The CDR3 DNA is TGTGCCAGCAGCCTAGGAGGGGGCAGAACTTACGAGCAGTACTTC. This encodes CASSLGGGRTYEQYF. Looking up the rest from reference TRBV13 and TRBJ2-7 gives the full variable domain: AAGVIQSPRHLIKEKRETATLKCYPIPRHDTVYWYQQGPGQDPQFLISFYEKMQSDKGSIPDRFSAQQFSDYHSELNMSSLELGDSALYFCASSLGGGRTYEQYFGPGTRLTVT.

The chain has TRBV4-1 and TRBJ2-3, with 9 bases fitting TRBD2. Germline V gene data show CDR1 as MGHRA and CDR2 as YSYEKL. The length of the CDR3 is 15 residues. The V and J ends lost 5 bases and 2 bases, in that order; junction bases with no gene match: 5. The CDR3 nucleotides are TGCGCCAGCAGCTCTCTAGCGGGGCCCACAGATACGCAGTATTTT. It is translated as CASSSLAGPTDTQYF.

This chain joins TRBV2 and TRBJ1-4, with D possibly TRBD1 on 6 matching bases. V lost 4 bases and J lost 0, with 9 bases in between. The germline V gene has CDR1 SNHLY and CDR2 FYNNEI. This CDR3 has 15 amino acids. Written as DNA, the CDR3 is TGTGCCAGCAGTGCGGCAGGGGCAACTAATGAAAAACTGTTTTTT. It codes for CASSAAGATNEKLFF.

The CDR3 sequence is CASSQTGSNEKLFF. The CDR3 DNA is TGCGCCAGCAGCCAGACAGGGTCTAATGAAAAACTGTTTTTT. The chain recombines TRBV4-1 with TRBJ1-4; 7 positions match TRBD1. This CDR3 is 14 amino acids long. CDR1 and CDR2 (germline): MGHRA, YSYEKL. J gave up 3 bases and V 3 bases, and 1 base lay outside the gene matches.

CDR3 sequence (DNA): TGTGCCAGCCCTGGTTTGACTTTGAACACTGAAGCTTTCTTT. Its protein product is CASPGLTLNTEAFF. This chain links TRBV6-5 with TRBJ1-1; the D is unclear. Germline CDR1 MNHEY, CDR2 SVGAGI. The CDR3 loop spans 14 amino acids. V was pared by 8 bases and J by 0 bases, with 13 bases between.

The chain has TRBV9 and TRBJ2-2, with D maybe TRBD1 (5 bases). The V gene lost 0 bases and the J gene lost 2 bases, with 14 bases spanning the gap. The CDR3 is 17 residues long. Germline-derived CDR1 and CDR2 are SGDLS and YYNGEE. CDR3 in DNA: TGTGCCAGCAGCGTAGGGGGCCGGGCCGTCAACACCGGGGAGCTGTTTTTT. Translation gives CASSVGGRAVNTGELFF.

V usage is TRBV27 and J usage is TRBJ1-1; tentatively, D is TRBD1 (6 bases). The V and J ends lost 2 bases and 5 bases respectively, with 12 bases between them. Germline assignment: CDR1 MNHEY and CDR2 SMNVEV (reference sequence). This CDR3 is built from 14 residues. CDR3 DNA: TGTGCCAGCAGTTTACTCACAGGGTCGACTGAAGCTTTCTTT. Amino acid sequence: CASSLLTGSTEAFF.